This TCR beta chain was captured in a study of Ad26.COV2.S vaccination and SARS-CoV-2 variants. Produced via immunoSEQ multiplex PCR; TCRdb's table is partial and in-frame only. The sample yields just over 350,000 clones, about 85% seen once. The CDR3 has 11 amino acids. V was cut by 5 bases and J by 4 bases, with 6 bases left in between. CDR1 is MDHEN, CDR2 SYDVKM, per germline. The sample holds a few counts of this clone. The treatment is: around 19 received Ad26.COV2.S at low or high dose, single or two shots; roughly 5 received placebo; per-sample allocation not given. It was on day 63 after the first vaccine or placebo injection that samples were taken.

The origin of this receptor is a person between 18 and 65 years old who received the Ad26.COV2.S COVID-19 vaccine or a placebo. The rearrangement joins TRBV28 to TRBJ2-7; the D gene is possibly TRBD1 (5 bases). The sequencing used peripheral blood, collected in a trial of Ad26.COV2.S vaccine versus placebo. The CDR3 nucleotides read TGTGCCAGCAGTCAGGGTTACGAGCAGTACTTC. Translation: CASSQGYEQYF.